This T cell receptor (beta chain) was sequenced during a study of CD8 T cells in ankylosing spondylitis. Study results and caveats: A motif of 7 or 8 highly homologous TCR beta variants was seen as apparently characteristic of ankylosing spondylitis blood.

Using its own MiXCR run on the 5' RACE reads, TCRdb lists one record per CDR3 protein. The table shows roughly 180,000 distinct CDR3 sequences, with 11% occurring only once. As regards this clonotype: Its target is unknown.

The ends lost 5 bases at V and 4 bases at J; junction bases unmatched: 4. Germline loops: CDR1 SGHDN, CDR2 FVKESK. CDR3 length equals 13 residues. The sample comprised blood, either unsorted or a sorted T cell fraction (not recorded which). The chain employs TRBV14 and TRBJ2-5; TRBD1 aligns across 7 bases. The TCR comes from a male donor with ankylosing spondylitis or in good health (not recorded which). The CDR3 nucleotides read TGTGCCAGCAGCAAAAACAGGGGAGAGACCCAGTACTTC. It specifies CASSKNRGETQYF.